What follows are 23 T cell receptor beta chains derived from one specimen sequenced in a study of beta chain features in type 1 diabetes. Reverse transcribing all isolated RNA meant expressed TCRB transcripts were sequenced. TCRdb's table, derived via immunoSEQ multiplex PCR, lists solely in-frame clones and lacks some. This table holds under 450,000 clones, roughly 16% found once. Sequencing input: naive CD4+ T cells from blood. The receptors were sampled from a woman under 30 in good health.

The V and J genes are TRBV27 and TRBJ2-7; 7 nucleotides align to TRBD1. The CDR3 has 14 amino acids. In germline, CDR1 is MNHEY, CDR2 SMNVEV (reference sequence). J was trimmed by 2 bases and V by 4 bases; bases with no gene match: 5. The DNA for the CDR3 is TGTGCCAGCAGTTACAGGGGATCGGCCTACGAGCAGTACTTC. This translates into CASSYRGSAYEQYF.

This clone was detected only a few times. The gene calls are TRBV28 and TRBJ2-7, with D possibly TRBD2 on 7 matching bases. Germline loops: CDR1 MDHEN, CDR2 SYDVKM. The CDR3 covers 14 residues. The V end was cut by 6 bases, the J end by 3 bases, with 15 bases between. The CDR3 DNA sequence: TGTGCCAGCAGGGCGGGGGCAGGGAGCTACGAGCAGTACTTC. Translating gives CASRAGAGSYEQYF.

The chain recombines TRBV27 with TRBJ2-6; 7 bases match TRBD1. Per the germline V gene, CDR1 is MNHEY and CDR2 is SMNVEV (reference sequence). V lost 3 bases to trimming and J lost 0 bases; unmatched junction nucleotides: 5. This CDR3 comprises 17 residues. The CDR3 region has the DNA TGTGCCAGCAGTTTCTGGACAGGAGGCTCTGGGGCCAACGTCCTGACTTTC. Its protein product is CASSFWTGGSGANVLTF. Full variable domain (remainder filled in from reference TRBV27 and TRBJ2-6): EAQVTQNPRYLITVTGKKLTVTCSQNMNHEYMSWYRQDPGLGLRQIYYSMNVEVTDKGDVPEGYKVSRKEKRNFPLILESPSPNQTSLYFCASSFWTGGSGANVLTFGAGSRLTVL.

This clone was seen only a few times. This chain links TRBV28 with TRBJ2-3; perhaps TRBD2 as D (5 bases). The V end lost 3 bases, the J end lost 3 bases, and 10 bases lay between the germline ends. Germline values: CDR1 MDHEN, CDR2 SYDVKM. This CDR3 comprises 14 residues. The CDR3: CASSFGLVTDTQYF. The CDR3, as DNA: TGTGCCAGCAGTTTCGGACTCGTGACAGATACGCAGTATTTT.

The chain recombines TRBV28 with TRBJ1-5, with 10 bases matching TRBD1. Germline V lookup: CDR1 MDHEN, CDR2 SYDVKM. This CDR3 spans 16 amino acids. Losses at the gene ends were 8 bases for V and 8 bases for J; bases not matched to a gene: 15. CDR3 loop: CASGIPDRGQLEPQHF. Here the CDR3 DNA reads TGTGCCAGCGGAATCCCAGACAGGGGGCAGTTAGAGCCCCAGCATTTT. Filled out from reference TRBV28 and TRBJ1-5, the complete variable domain reads DVKVTQSSRYLVKRTGEKVFLECVQDMDHENMFWYRQDPGLGLRLIYFSYDVKMKEKGDIPEGYSVSREKKERFSLILESASTNQTSMYLCASGIPDRGQLEPQHFGDGTRLSIL.

V is TRBV7-9 and J is TRBJ2-3; TRBD2 matches at 10 bases. Germline CDR1 is SEHNR and CDR2 is FQNEAQ (reference sequence). V was clipped by 1 base and J by 5 bases; unmatched bases: 6. The CDR3 is 16 residues long. The CDR3 DNA is TGTGCCAGCAGCTTAGTTCTAGCGGGAGATGGAGATACGCAGTATTTT. This encodes CASSLVLAGDGDTQYF.

This chain joins TRBV11-2 and TRBJ2-1, with a weak D call TRBD2 (6 bases). Germline V gene data show CDR1 as SGHAT and CDR2 as FQNNGV. The CDR3 consists of 12 residues. Trimming took 5 bases from V and 9 from J, leaving 11 bases between them. Here the CDR3 reads CASSAAGSEQFF. The DNA of the CDR3 is TGTGCCAGCAGCGCGGCGGGGAGTGAGCAGTTCTTC.

The chain combines TRBV2 with TRBJ2-2, with 12 bases lining up with TRBD2. V lost 5 bases, J lost 3 bases, and 4 bases stayed unmatched. Germline-derived CDR1 and CDR2 are SNHLY and FYNNEI. CDR3 length equals 16 residues. CDR3 nucleotide sequence: TGTGCCAGCAGTCTCCGACTAGCGGGAGACACCGGGGAGCTGTTTTTT. It codes for CASSLRLAGDTGELFF.

This clone was seen a few times. The CDR3 DNA is TGTGCCAGCAGTTCCGAATCTACTGGGGCCAACGTCCTGACTTTC. It is translated as CASSSESTGANVLTF. The V gene is TRBV28, the J gene TRBJ2-6; no definite D call. The CDR3 contains 15 residues. With 4 bases removed from V and 2 bases from J, the gap between germline ends came to 9 bases. CDR1 is MDHEN, CDR2 SYDVKM, per germline.

V and J are TRBV18 and TRBJ1-1; 7 nucleotides agree with TRBD1. The CDR3 length is 13 residues. The germline V gene has CDR1 KGHSH and CDR2 LQKENI. Trimming at V came to 1 base and at J to 10 bases, leaving 6 bases not matched to a gene. For the CDR3, the DNA is TGTGCCAGCTCACCACAGGGCCGGGACAGAGCTTTCTTT. Protein sequence: CASSPQGRDRAFF.

In its sample, this clone was seen a few times. V usage is TRBV29-1 and J usage is TRBJ2-2, with 8 bases that match TRBD2. This CDR3 is built from 17 residues. The ends lost 6 bases at V and 6 bases at J; junction bases unmatched: 18. CDR1 is SQVTM and CDR2 is ANQGSEA in the germline V gene. The CDR3 coding sequence is TGCAGCGTGGGTTACTGGACTAGCAAAGTTATGGCCGGGGAGCTGTTTTTT. This encodes CSVGYWTSKVMAGELFF.

The chain employs TRBV30 and TRBJ1-5; no definite D call. The length of the CDR3 is 16 residues. Trimming took 1 base from V and 2 from J, leaving 15 bases between them. Germline-derived CDR1 and CDR2 are GTSNPN and SVGIG (reference sequence). CDR3: CAWSDQDSFRNQPQHF. The DNA for the CDR3 is TGTGCCTGGAGTGACCAGGACTCCTTTCGCAATCAGCCCCAGCATTTT.

This clone was seen a few times. The V call is TRBV29-1, the J call TRBJ2-3; D ambiguous. The CDR3 spans 10 residues. From germline, CDR1 is SQVTM and CDR2 ANQGSEA. Trimming removed 5 bases from V and 2 bases from J, with 2 bases in between. The CDR3 nucleotides read TGCAGCGTTCTCACAGATACGCAGTATTTT. Residues: CSVLTDTQYF.

Points on this clone: Mismatch with germline at one junction end may stem from a read error. The rearrangement links TRBV7-2 to TRBJ2-7; 9 nucleotides line up with TRBD1. In germline, CDR1 is SGHTA, CDR2 FQGNSA. The CDR3 runs 15 residues. This CDR3 reads CASSRGTGSSYEQYF. The CDR3, as DNA: TGCGCCAGCAGCCGCGGGACAGGGTCGTCCTACGAGCAGTACTTC.

The V call is TRBV9, the J call TRBJ2-7; a weak D match, TRBD1 (5 bases). Germline V lookup: CDR1 SGDLS, CDR2 YYNGEE. This CDR3 spans 14 amino acids. The germline V and J ends were trimmed by 4 bases and 0 bases, with 11 bases remaining between them. Here the CDR3 reads CASSQQVHSYEQYF. For the CDR3, the DNA is TGTGCCAGCAGCCAACAGGTGCACTCCTACGAGCAGTACTTC. The whole variable domain, remainder taken from reference TRBV9 and TRBJ2-7, is DSGVTQTPKHLITATGQRVTLRCSPRSGDLSVYWYQQSLDQGLQFLIQYYNGEERAKGNILERFSAQQFPDLHSELNLSSLELGDSALYFCASSQQVHSYEQYFGPGTRLTVT.

This clone was observed a few times. The rearrangement links TRBV4-2 to TRBJ1-5; maybe TRBD1 (6 bases). Germline CDR1 is LGHNA and CDR2 is YNFKEQ. The CDR3 loop spans 14 amino acids. Deletions cut 4 bases from V and 3 bases from J, with 10 bases between. The CDR3 DNA is TGTGCCAGCAGCCCTGGGACAACCAATCAGCCCCAGCATTTT. It translates to CASSPGTTNQPQHF.

The rearrangement uses TRBV28 and TRBJ2-6; no clear D gene. CDR1 and CDR2 (germline): MDHEN, SYDVKM. V lost 6 bases and J 0 bases, leaving 6 bases between the germline ends. This CDR3 contains 14 residues. As DNA, the CDR3 is TGTGCCAGCAGGAGTAGCTCTGGGGCCAACGTCCTGACTTTC. It codes for CASRSSSGANVLTF.

The chain has TRBV5-1 and TRBJ2-1, with TRBD2 matching over 10 bases. Germline CDR1 is SGHRS and CDR2 is YFSETQ. The CDR3 has 16 amino acids. The junction had 12 bases not matched to a gene; V was cut back by 5 bases and J by 7 bases. CDR3 nucleotides: TGCGCCAGCAGTGAGGCTAGCGGGAGTAGGGGGAATGAGCAGTTCTTC. It is translated as CASSEASGSRGNEQFF.

The chain is built from TRBV9 and TRBJ2-5, with 8 bases fitting TRBD2. Germline CDR1 reads SGDLS; CDR2 reads YYNGEE. V shed 0 bases, J shed 5 bases, and the junction held 9 bases outside the gene matches. The length of the CDR3 is 16 residues. The CDR3 loop reads CASSVAGRAFAETQYF. In DNA form, the CDR3 reads TGTGCCAGCAGCGTAGCCGGGAGGGCTTTTGCGGAGACCCAGTACTTC.

As concerns this clone: Additional DNA sequences in this sample encode the identical CDR3. The chain combines TRBV5-1 with TRBJ2-5, with TRBD1 matching 8 bases. Germline V gene sequence: CDR1 SGHRS, CDR2 YFSETQ. After removal of 4 bases from V and 2 bases from J, the junction contained 4 bases not matched to a gene. The CDR3 spans 14 residues. The CDR3 DNA is TGCGCCAGCAGCCCCCGACAGGGGCAAGAGACCCAGTACTTC. Amino acids: CASSPRQGQETQYF.

The chain is built from TRBV4-2 and TRBJ2-1; TRBD2 aligns across 9 bases. There are 15 residues in the CDR3. V lost 3 bases to trimming and J lost 5 bases; unmatched junction nucleotides: 5. Per the germline V gene, CDR1 is LGHNA and CDR2 is YNFKEQ. The CDR3 protein is CASSHGTSIDNEQFF. As DNA, the CDR3 is TGTGCCAGCAGCCACGGGACTAGCATCGACAATGAGCAGTTCTTC.

This clone has just a few counts. The J gene is TRBJ2-1, the V gene TRBV28; 7 nucleotides agree with TRBD1. There are 16 residues in the CDR3. Germline assignment: CDR1 MDHEN and CDR2 SYDVKM. The junction had 12 bases not matched to a gene; V was cut back by 6 bases and J by 4 bases. The CDR3 bases are TGTGCCAGCAGATCCCGAGTGGGACAGACATACAATGAGCAGTTCTTC. Its translation: CASRSRVGQTYNEQFF.

Here the CDR3 DNA reads TGTGCCAGCAGCCAAGATAAGAGACAGGGGGCTGAAAACATTCAGTACTTC. Its translation: CASSQDKRQGAENIQYF. The chain couples TRBV4-2 to TRBJ2-4, with 10 positions matching TRBD1. J gave up 5 bases and V 0 bases, and 7 bases lay outside the gene matches. The CDR3 has 17 residues. Germline V gene lookup returns CDR1 LGHNA and CDR2 YNFKEQ.